These 26 T cell receptor beta chains were sequenced from one sample in a study of OX40 agonist ivuxolimab in advanced cancers. This table comes from immunoSEQ multiplex PCR, and its TCRdb copy is limited to in-frame clones, with some not included. The sample contains tens of thousands of clones, roughly 92% of which appear only once. Sequenced material: CD4+ or CD8+ T cells sorted from blood, taken in a trial of the OX40 agonist ivuxolimab. The receptor set was obtained from an adult with an advanced solid tumor such as melanoma, head and neck, liver or kidney cancer.

This clone was seen just once. The chain has TRBV19 and TRBJ1-2; TRBD1 might be the D (6 bases). The CDR3 is 15 amino acids. The germline V and J ends were trimmed by 3 bases and 5 bases, with 16 bases remaining between them. Germline V gene data show CDR1 as LNHDA and CDR2 as SQIVND (reference sequence). CDR3 protein: CASSIDADRPYGYTF. CDR3 nucleotides: TGTGCCAGTAGTATCGATGCCGACAGGCCATATGGCTACACCTTC. The full variable domain, completed using reference TRBV19 and TRBJ1-2, is DGGITQSPKYLFRKEGQNVTLSCEQNLNHDAMYWYRQDPGQGLRLIYYSQIVNDFQKGDIAEGYSVSREKKESFPLTVTSAQKNPTAFYLCASSIDADRPYGYTFGSGTRLTVV.

The gene calls are TRBV9 and TRBJ2-2; TRBD1 might be the D (6 bases). Germline V lookup: CDR1 SGDLS, CDR2 YYNGEE. The CDR3 has 15 residues. V shed 4 bases and J shed 2 bases, with 12 bases lying between them. CDR3 coding DNA: TGTGCCAGCAGCCGACGGACAGAAAACACCGGGGAGCTGTTTTTT. It yields the protein CASSRRTENTGELFF.

The V and J genes are TRBV18 and TRBJ2-2; no clear D gene. Trimming cost V 6 bases and J 3 bases, with 5 bases left between them. From germline, CDR1 is KGHSH and CDR2 LQKENI. This CDR3 is built from 12 residues. DNA for the CDR3: TGTGCCAGCTCCCCCGACACCGGGGAGCTGTTTTTT. It is translated as CASSPDTGELFF.

The V and J genes are TRBV5-6 and TRBJ2-5; D is unresolved. Germline assignment: CDR1 SGHDT and CDR2 YYEEEE. V lost 0 bases to trimming and J lost 0 bases, with 9 bases between them. This CDR3 comprises 15 residues. CDR3 in DNA: TGTGCCAGCAGCTTGGCCATCTGGAACCAAGAGACCCAGTACTTC. Amino acid sequence: CASSLAIWNQETQYF.

V is TRBV7-9 and J is TRBJ2-2, with D unresolved. This CDR3 is 12 amino acids long. In germline, CDR1 is SEHNR, CDR2 FQNEAQ (reference sequence). The ends were cut back, 5 bases at V and 6 bases at J, with 7 bases in the middle. The CDR3 nucleotides read TGTGCCAGCAGCCATCGGGCCGGGGAGCTGTTTTTT. Translation: CASSHRAGELFF.

The chain is built from TRBV9 and TRBJ1-2, with 7 bases fitting TRBD1. CDR3 length: 17 residues. Germline V gene data show CDR1 as SGDLS and CDR2 as YYNGEE. V dropped 2 bases and J dropped 3; count of bases not matched to a gene: 13. Written as DNA, the CDR3 is TGTGCCAGCAGCGTGGGGACAGACGTTTCCAAGGACTATGGCTACACCTTC. Its protein is CASSVGTDVSKDYGYTF.

This chain connects TRBV15 to TRBJ2-7; D is unresolved. Trimming removed 0 bases at V and 0 bases at J, with 6 bases between. The CDR3 is made up of 14 amino acids. Germline CDR1 and CDR2: LNHNV and YYDKDF (reference sequence). CDR3 in DNA: TGTGCCACCAGCAGAGATATACCCTCCTACGAGCAGTACTTC. Its translation is CATSRDIPSYEQYF.

The chain combines TRBV6-1 with TRBJ2-7; no firm D call. The CDR3 has 14 amino acids. The germline V gene encodes CDR1 MNHNS and CDR2 SASEGT. V was cut by 5 bases and J by 3 bases, with 14 bases left in between. The CDR3 region is CASSKSDEIYEQYF. In DNA, the CDR3 is TGTGCCAGCAGTAAGAGCGACGAGATCTACGAGCAGTACTTC.

V is TRBV4-1 and J is TRBJ2-7; D may correspond to TRBD1 or TRBD2 (5 bases each). This CDR3 contains 14 residues. V lost 5 bases and J 6 bases, leaving 17 bases between the germline ends. Germline V CDR1 and CDR2: MGHRA, YSYEKL. The CDR3 region has the DNA TGCGCCAGCAGCTTTCTCGGGACGTCGGCCGAGCAGTACTTC. It encodes CASSFLGTSAEQYF.

The rearrangement joins TRBV19 to TRBJ1-6; maybe TRBD1 (5 bases). Germline V gene sequence: CDR1 LNHDA, CDR2 SQIVND (reference sequence). The CDR3 extends over 14 amino acids. Trimming took off 1 base at V and 8 bases at J, with 9 bases between the two ends. CDR3 DNA sequence: TGTGCCAGTAGTATAGCTCCGACAGATTCACCCCTCCACTTT. Residues: CASSIAPTDSPLHF.

The chain has TRBV27 and TRBJ1-1, with TRBD1 as a possible D gene (6 bases). The CDR3 has 14 residues. V dropped 7 bases and J dropped 7 bases, with 19 bases sitting between them. From germline, CDR1 is MNHEY and CDR2 SMNVEV (reference sequence). CDR3 residues: CASTPGTLGSEAFF. As DNA, the CDR3 is TGTGCCAGCACCCCCGGGACACTGGGGAGTGAAGCTTTCTTT.

The chain combines TRBV28 with TRBJ1-3, with D hard to call. The germline gives CDR1 MDHEN, CDR2 SYDVKM. The V end lost 2 bases, the J end lost 0 bases, and 8 bases lay between the germline ends. The CDR3 contains 15 residues. CDR3 sequence: CASSLGFSSGNTIYF. The CDR3 DNA reads TGTGCCAGCAGTTTAGGGTTTAGCTCTGGAAACACCATATATTTT.

This chain links TRBV27 with TRBJ2-7; D is ambiguous. Germline V lookup: CDR1 MNHEY, CDR2 SMNVEV (reference sequence). Deletions cut 7 bases from V and 3 bases from J, with 19 bases between. The CDR3 is 15 residues long. The CDR3 loop is CASNTPTGLDYEQYF. In nucleotides, the CDR3 is TGTGCCAGCAATACTCCGACTGGGTTGGACTACGAGCAGTACTTC.

This clone was seen only once. This chain joins TRBV12-5 and TRBJ1-2; unclear D gene. CDR3 length: 15 amino acids. In germline, CDR1 is LGHNT, CDR2 FRNRAP. Trimming stripped 4 bases from V and 1 base from J, with 13 bases between. CDR3 nucleotides: TGTGCTAGTGGTTGGGATTCAGGCTTTAACTATGGCTACACCTTC. It encodes CASGWDSGFNYGYTF.

CDR3 loop: CASSSAGGTEAFF. The CDR3 DNA sequence: TGTGCCAGCAGCTCCGCAGGGGGAACTGAAGCTTTCTTT. The chain employs TRBV28 and TRBJ1-1, with 7 positions matching TRBD1. CDR3 length equals 13 residues. Germline CDR1 reads MDHEN; CDR2 reads SYDVKM. Trimming cost V 6 bases and J 5 bases; bases outside gene matches: 6.

The chain joins TRBV19 to TRBJ1-1; tentatively, D is TRBD1 (6 bases). Germline-derived CDR1 and CDR2 are LNHDA and SQIVND (reference sequence). Trimming took off 6 bases at V and 4 bases at J, with 21 bases between the two ends. The CDR3 is 16 amino acids. CDR3 region: CASRGGEPGTGTEAFF. The CDR3 coding sequence is TGTGCCAGTAGAGGGGGGGAGCCGGGGACCGGCACTGAAGCTTTCTTT.

The chain is built from TRBV19 and TRBJ1-1; 7 nucleotides match TRBD1. The CDR3 is 11 amino acids. The ends lost 8 bases at V and 5 bases at J; junction bases unmatched: 2. The germline gives CDR1 LNHDA, CDR2 SQIVND (reference sequence). This CDR3 is CASRQGTEAFF. In nucleotides, the CDR3 is TGTGCCAGTCGACAGGGAACTGAAGCTTTCTTT.

This clone was observed once. This chain connects TRBV27 to TRBJ2-5; the D gene is possibly TRBD2 (6 bases). Trimming took 5 bases from V and 1 from J, leaving 17 bases between them. Per germline, CDR1 MNHEY and CDR2 SMNVEV (reference sequence). The CDR3 spans 16 residues. The CDR3 loop reads CASSKRYAGLQETQYF. The CDR3 DNA is TGTGCCAGCAGTAAGAGATATGCGGGACTCCAAGAGACCCAGTACTTC.

The rearrangement links TRBV27 to TRBJ1-5; 10 bases match TRBD1. The junction had 10 bases not matched to a gene; V was cut back by 5 bases and J by 6 bases. The CDR3 has 16 residues. Germline CDR1 and CDR2: MNHEY and SMNVEV (reference sequence). This CDR3 reads CASSMTGGATLQPQHF. CDR3 bases: TGTGCCAGCAGTATGACAGGGGGCGCGACTCTTCAGCCCCAGCATTTT.

This chain links TRBV5-1 with TRBJ1-1; no clear D. CDR1 is SGHRS and CDR2 is YFSETQ in the germline V gene. Trimming pared 0 bases from V and 0 bases from J, leaving 6 bases between. This CDR3 has 14 residues. For the CDR3, the DNA is TGCGCCAGCAGCTTGGTTAGAGTGAACACTGAAGCTTTCTTT. Amino acids: CASSLVRVNTEAFF.

In DNA, the CDR3 is TGTGCCAGCAGCCGACAGGGGGCATACGAGCAGTACTTC. Protein: CASSRQGAYEQYF. J is TRBJ2-7 and V is TRBV11-2; TRBD1 matches 10 bases. The germline V gene encodes CDR1 SGHAT and CDR2 FQNNGV. V was clipped by 5 bases and J by 4 bases; unmatched bases: 2. This CDR3 has 13 residues.

The chain links TRBV11-2 to TRBJ2-7; 7 bases are shared with TRBD2. Looked up from germline, CDR1 is SGHAT and CDR2 is FQNNGV. The V gene end was trimmed by 5 bases and the J gene end by 5 bases; junction bases not matched to a gene: 6. CDR3 length: 13 amino acids. CDR3 residues: CASSPGLEDEQYF. The CDR3 nucleotides read TGTGCCAGCAGCCCCGGACTAGAAGACGAGCAGTACTTC. The full variable domain, its missing parts supplied by reference TRBV11-2 and TRBJ2-7, is EAGVAQSPRYKIIEKRQSVAFWCNPISGHATLYWYQQILGQGPKLLIQFQNNGVVDDSQLPKDRFSAERLKGVDSTLKIQPAKLEDSAVYLCASSPGLEDEQYFGPGTRLTVT.

The V and J genes are TRBV6-5 and TRBJ1-2; a possible D gene is TRBD1 (5 bases). This CDR3 contains 13 residues. V lost 8 bases to trimming and J lost 2 bases, with 12 bases between them. Looked up from germline, CDR1 is MNHEY and CDR2 is SVGAGI. CDR3 nucleotides: TGTGCCAGCGGGGTAGGGGTGAACTATGGCTACACCTTC. Protein sequence: CASGVGVNYGYTF.

The chain combines TRBV7-9 with TRBJ1-2, with D unclear. The CDR3 length is 15 residues. V lost 5 bases and J 4 bases, leaving 17 bases between the germline ends. CDR1 SEHNR and CDR2 FQNEAQ come from the germline V gene (reference sequence). The CDR3 DNA follows: TGTGCCAGCAGCCCACCATCGCTTTTTACCTATGGCTACACCTTC. This gives the protein CASSPPSLFTYGYTF.

The V gene is TRBV19, the J gene TRBJ1-5; a possible D gene is TRBD1 (5 bases). Between the trimmed V and J ends, which lost 3 bases and 6 bases, there was a span of 12 bases. Germline V CDR1 and CDR2: LNHDA, SQIVND (reference sequence). There are 14 residues in the CDR3. DNA of the CDR3: TGTGCCAGTAGTATTTACGGGGGTTCTCAGCCCCAGCATTTT. Protein product: CASSIYGGSQPQHF.

This clone occurred once. The V and J genes are TRBV29-1 and TRBJ2-2, with 11 bases lining up with TRBD1. There are 15 residues in the CDR3. V gave up 3 bases and J gave up 4 bases; unmatched junction bases: 4. Germline assignment: CDR1 SQVTM and CDR2 ANQGSEA. In nucleotides, the CDR3 is TGCAGCGTTGATGGGACAGGGGGTAGCACCGGGGAGCTGTTTTTT. Encoded protein: CSVDGTGGSTGELFF.